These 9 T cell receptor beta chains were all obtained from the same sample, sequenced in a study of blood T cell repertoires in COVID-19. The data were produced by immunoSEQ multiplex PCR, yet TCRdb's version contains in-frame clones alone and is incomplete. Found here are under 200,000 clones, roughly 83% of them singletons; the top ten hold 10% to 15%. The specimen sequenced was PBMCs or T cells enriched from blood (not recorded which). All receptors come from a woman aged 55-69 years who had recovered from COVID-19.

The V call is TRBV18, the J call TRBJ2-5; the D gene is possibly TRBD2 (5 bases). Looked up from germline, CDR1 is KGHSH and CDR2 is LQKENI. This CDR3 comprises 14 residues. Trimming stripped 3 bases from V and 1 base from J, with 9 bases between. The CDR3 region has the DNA TGTGCCAGCTCACCTCCCAGCGGCCAAGAGACCCAGTACTTC. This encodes CASSPPSGQETQYF.

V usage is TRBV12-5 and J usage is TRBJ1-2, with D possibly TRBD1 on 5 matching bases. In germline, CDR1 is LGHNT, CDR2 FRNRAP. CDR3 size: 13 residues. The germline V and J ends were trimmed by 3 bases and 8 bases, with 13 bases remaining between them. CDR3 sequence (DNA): TGTGCTAGTGGTTTACGCACAGGAAACGGCTACACCTTC. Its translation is CASGLRTGNGYTF.

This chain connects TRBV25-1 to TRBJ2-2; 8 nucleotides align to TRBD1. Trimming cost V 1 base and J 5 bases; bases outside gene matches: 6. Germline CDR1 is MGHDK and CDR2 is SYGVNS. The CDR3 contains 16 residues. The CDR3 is CASSEWLTGGTGELFF. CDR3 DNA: TGTGCCAGCAGTGAATGGTTAACAGGGGGAACCGGGGAGCTGTTTTTT.

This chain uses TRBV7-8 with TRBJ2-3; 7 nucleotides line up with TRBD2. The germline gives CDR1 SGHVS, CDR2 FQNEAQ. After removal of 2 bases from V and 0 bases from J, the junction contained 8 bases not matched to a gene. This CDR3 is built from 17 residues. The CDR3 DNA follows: TGTGCCAGCAGCTTAACGGGGGGAACGGGTAGCACAGATACGCAGTATTTT. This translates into CASSLTGGTGSTDTQYF.

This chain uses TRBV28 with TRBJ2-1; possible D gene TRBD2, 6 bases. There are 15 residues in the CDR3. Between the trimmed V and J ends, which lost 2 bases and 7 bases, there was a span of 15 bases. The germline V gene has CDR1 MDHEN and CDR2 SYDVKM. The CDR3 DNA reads TGTGCCAGCAGTTTACGCGGGGCGGGACGAAATGAGCAGTTCTTC. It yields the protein CASSLRGAGRNEQFF.

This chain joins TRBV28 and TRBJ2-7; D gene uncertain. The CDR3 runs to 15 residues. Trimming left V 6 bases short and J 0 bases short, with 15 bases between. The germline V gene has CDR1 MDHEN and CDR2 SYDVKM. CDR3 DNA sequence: TGTGCCAGCAGCCCTTTGACGGCTAGCTCCTACGAGCAGTACTTC. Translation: CASSPLTASSYEQYF.

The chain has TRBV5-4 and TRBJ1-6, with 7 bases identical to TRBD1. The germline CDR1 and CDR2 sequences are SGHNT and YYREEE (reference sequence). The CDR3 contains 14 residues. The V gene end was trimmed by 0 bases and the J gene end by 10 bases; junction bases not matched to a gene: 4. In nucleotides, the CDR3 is TGTGCCAGCAGCTTGGAGGGGGCAGGATCACCCCTCCACTTT. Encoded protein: CASSLEGAGSPLHF.

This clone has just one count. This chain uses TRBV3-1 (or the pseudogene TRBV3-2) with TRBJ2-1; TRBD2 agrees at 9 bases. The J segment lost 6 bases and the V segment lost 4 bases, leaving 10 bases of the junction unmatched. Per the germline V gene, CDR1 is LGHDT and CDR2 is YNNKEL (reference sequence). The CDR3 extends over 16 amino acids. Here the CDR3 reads CASSPNLAGAGNEQFF. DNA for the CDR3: TGTGCCAGCAGCCCTAACTTAGCGGGAGCGGGCAATGAGCAGTTCTTC.

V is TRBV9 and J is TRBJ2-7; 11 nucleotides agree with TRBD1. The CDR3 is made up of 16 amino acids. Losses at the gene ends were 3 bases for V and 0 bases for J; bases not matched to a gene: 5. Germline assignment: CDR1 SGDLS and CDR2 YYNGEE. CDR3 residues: CASSEGQGAASYEQYF. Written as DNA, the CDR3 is TGTGCCAGCAGCGAAGGACAGGGGGCCGCCTCCTACGAGCAGTACTTC.